Following are 9 T cell receptor beta chains from one sample sequenced in a study of shared clonotypes between healthy human individuals. Profiling relied on immunoSEQ multiplex PCR, and the TCRdb table lists in-frame clones only, not all of them. The table includes some 2 million clones, approximately 95% detected once. The sample taken for sequencing was naive CD4+ T cells sorted from blood. Subset reported: CD45RA+ positively selected. The receptors originated from a man aged 18 to 30 in good health.

The V gene is TRBV4-1, the J gene TRBJ2-1, with 10 bases aligning to TRBD2. This CDR3 contains 16 residues. Per the germline V gene, CDR1 is MGHRA and CDR2 is YSYEKL. Losses at the gene ends were 2 bases for V and 7 bases for J; bases not matched to a gene: 8. CDR3 in DNA: TGCGCCAGCAGCCAAATGATACCTAGCGGGAGAAATGAGCAGTTCTTC. It specifies CASSQMIPSGRNEQFF.

The CDR3 reads CASSPRPTGIGTGELFF. In nucleotides, the CDR3 is TGTGCCAGCAGCCCTCGACCTACAGGGATAGGGACCGGGGAGCTGTTTTTT. The chain carries TRBV9 and TRBJ2-2, with D possibly matching TRBD1 (6 bases). Germline V gene data show CDR1 as SGDLS and CDR2 as YYNGEE. The V and J ends lost 4 bases and 5 bases respectively, with 21 bases between them. The CDR3 covers 17 residues.

DNA of the CDR3: TGTGCCAGCAGTAGACTAGCGGGGTACAATGAGCAGTTCTTC. This codes for CASSRLAGYNEQFF. The chain combines TRBV7-8 with TRBJ2-1, with 11 nucleotides matching TRBD2. CDR1 and CDR2 (germline): SGHVS, FQNEAQ. V lost 6 bases to trimming and J lost 4 bases; unmatched junction nucleotides: 2. The CDR3 totals 14 residues.

The chain is built from TRBV27 and TRBJ1-1, with TRBD1 matching 7 bases. The CDR3 contains 14 residues. The V and J ends lost 6 bases and 1 base, in that order; junction bases with no gene match: 5. Germline loops: CDR1 MNHEY, CDR2 SMNVEV (reference sequence). This CDR3 reads CASSPGGRNTEAFF. The CDR3 DNA reads as TGTGCCAGCAGCCCAGGGGGTAGGAACACTGAAGCTTTCTTT.

This chain uses TRBV14 with TRBJ2-1; D unclear. The V end lost 1 base, the J end lost 9 bases, and 13 bases lay between the germline ends. CDR1 is SGHDN and CDR2 is FVKESK in the germline V gene. The CDR3 has 14 amino acids. CDR3 residues: CASSQVGAWGEQFF. The CDR3 DNA reads as TGTGCCAGCAGCCAAGTTGGCGCGTGGGGTGAGCAGTTCTTC.

The CDR3 region is CASSTVETQYF. CDR3 DNA sequence: TGTGCCAGCAGCACAGTGGAGACCCAGTACTTC. The gene calls are TRBV28 and TRBJ2-5; D is unresolved. Per the germline V gene, CDR1 is MDHEN and CDR2 is SYDVKM. Trimming removed 6 bases from V and 5 bases from J, with 7 bases in between. CDR3 length equals 11 residues.

V gene TRBV28 combines with J gene TRBJ2-7; 7 nucleotides line up with TRBD1. The J segment lost 9 bases and the V segment lost 6 bases, leaving 14 bases of the junction unmatched. This CDR3 region has 14 residues. Germline V gives CDR1 MDHEN, CDR2 SYDVKM. This chain's CDR3 is CASRPRDRLRGQYF. DNA for the CDR3: TGTGCCAGCAGGCCTCGGGACAGACTACGTGGGCAGTACTTC.

The J gene is TRBJ2-2, the V gene TRBV6-5; D remains unclear. Between the trimmed V and J ends, which lost 7 bases and 3 bases, there was a span of 9 bases. Germline CDR1 reads MNHEY; CDR2 reads SVGAGI. This CDR3 contains 13 residues. The CDR3 DNA follows: TGTGCCAGCAACGCCCGGGACACCGGGGAGCTGTTTTTT. Protein sequence: CASNARDTGELFF.

The chain uses TRBV30 and TRBJ1-1, with 7 bases matching TRBD1. J was trimmed by 2 bases and V by 5 bases; bases with no gene match: 5. Germline V gene sequence: CDR1 GTSNPN, CDR2 SVGIG (reference sequence). CDR3 size: 13 residues. The CDR3 sequence: CAWGGGGNTEAFF. The CDR3 region has the DNA TGTGCCTGGGGAGGGGGCGGAAACACTGAAGCTTTCTTT.